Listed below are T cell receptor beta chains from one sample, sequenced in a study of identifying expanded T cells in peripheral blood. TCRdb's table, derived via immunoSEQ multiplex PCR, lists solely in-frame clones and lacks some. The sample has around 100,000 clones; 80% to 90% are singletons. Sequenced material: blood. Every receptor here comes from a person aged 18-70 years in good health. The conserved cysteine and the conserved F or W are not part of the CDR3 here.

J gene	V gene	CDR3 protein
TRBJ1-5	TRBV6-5	ASSYTQGNNQPQH
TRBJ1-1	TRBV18	ASSPRANLVGSTEAF
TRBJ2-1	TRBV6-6	ASSYSVYNEQF
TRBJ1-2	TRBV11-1	ASSFGSGNYGYT
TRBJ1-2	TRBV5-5	ASSTRQGPLGT
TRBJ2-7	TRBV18	ASSPERPYEQY
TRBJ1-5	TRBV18	ASSLGQDSNQPQH
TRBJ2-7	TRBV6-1	ASKLTSGEAYEQY
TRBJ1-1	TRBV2	ASRDAKGQGDTEAF
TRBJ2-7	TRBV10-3	AISSGMNEQY
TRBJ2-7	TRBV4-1	ASSSTDRAFYEQY
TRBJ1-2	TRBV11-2	ASSFTEGGCT
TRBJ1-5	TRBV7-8	ASSPLGATGNQPQH
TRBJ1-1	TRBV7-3	ASRKAAYTEAF
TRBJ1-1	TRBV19	ASSRRAGGMNTEAF
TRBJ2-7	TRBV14	ASSQSSYEQY
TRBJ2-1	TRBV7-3	ASSLGSPNEQF
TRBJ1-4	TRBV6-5	ASSSKEKLF
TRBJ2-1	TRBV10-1	AIPGPPNVPYNEQF
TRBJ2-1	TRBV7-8	ASSTGLIYNEQF
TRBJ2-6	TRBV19	ASEAGSGANVLT
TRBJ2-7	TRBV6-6	ASRKDGSYEQY
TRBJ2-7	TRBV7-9	ASSFGTGNYEQY
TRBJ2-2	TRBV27	ASQNRQPTGELF
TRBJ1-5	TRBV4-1	ASSQETGGPNQPQH
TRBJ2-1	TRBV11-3	ASSAGTSYNEQF
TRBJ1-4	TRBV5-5	ASSLFSTNEKLF
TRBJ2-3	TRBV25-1	ASSAGQGRSTDTQY
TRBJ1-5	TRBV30	AWSPGQERNQPQH
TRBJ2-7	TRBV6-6	ASVRGGISYEQY
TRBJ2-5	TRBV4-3	ASSRQGYQY
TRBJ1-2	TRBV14	ASSQGFSYT
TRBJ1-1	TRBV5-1	ASSLNRDHTEAF
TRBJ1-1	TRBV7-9	ASSPQGTE
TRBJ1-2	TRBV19	ASSHGRYNYGYT
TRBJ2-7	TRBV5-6	ASSLDPTSSYEQY
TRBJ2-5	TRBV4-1	ASSQGAIGFQETQY
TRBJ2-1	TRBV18	ASSPKRDNEQF
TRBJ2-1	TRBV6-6	ASSYSLGQGGQF
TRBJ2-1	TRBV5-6	ASSSTTGWAYNEQF
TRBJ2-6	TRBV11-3	ASSLGVGANVLT
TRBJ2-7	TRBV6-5	ASSLRDERDEQY
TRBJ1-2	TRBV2	ASREDRANYGYT
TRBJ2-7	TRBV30	AWSLAGVGEQY
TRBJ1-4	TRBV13	ASHKKGGLNEKLF
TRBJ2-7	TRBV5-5	ASSFSSSYEQY
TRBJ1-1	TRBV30	AWSPSYTEAF
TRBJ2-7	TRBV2	ASSLDREVYEQY
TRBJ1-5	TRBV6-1	ASLGGRTGDQPQH
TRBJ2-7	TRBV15	ATSRDGGPYEQY
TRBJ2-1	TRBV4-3	ASSQETSGRAGSYNEQF